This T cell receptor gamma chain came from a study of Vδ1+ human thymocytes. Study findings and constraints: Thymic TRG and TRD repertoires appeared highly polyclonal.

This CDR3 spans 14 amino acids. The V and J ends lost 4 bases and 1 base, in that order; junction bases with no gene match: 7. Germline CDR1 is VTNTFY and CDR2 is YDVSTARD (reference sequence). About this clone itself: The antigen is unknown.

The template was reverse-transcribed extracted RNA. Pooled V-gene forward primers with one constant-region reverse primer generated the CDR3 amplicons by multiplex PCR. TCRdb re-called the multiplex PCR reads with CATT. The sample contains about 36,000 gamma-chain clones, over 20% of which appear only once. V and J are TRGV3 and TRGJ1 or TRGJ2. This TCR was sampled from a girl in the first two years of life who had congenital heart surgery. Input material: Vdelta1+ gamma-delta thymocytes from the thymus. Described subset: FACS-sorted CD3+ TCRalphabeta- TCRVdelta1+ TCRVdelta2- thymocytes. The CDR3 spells CATWEAANYYKKLF. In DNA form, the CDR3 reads TGTGCCACCTGGGAGGCAGCCAATTATTATAAGAAACTCTTT.